This T cell receptor beta chain emerged from a study of blood T cell repertoires in COVID-19. In the authors' workflow: Using reference gene primer amplification, nucleated cell counts were estimated. Assay: immunoSEQ multiplex PCR; the TCRdb copy retains only in-frame clones and omits some. V, J and clone size are taken as reported in that table, and D and trimming were inferred from the DNA itself. The data show 150,000 to 200,000 clones, 65% to 85% seen once. The germline V gene has CDR1 LNHDA and CDR2 SQIVND (reference sequence). CDR3 length equals 14 residues. V was cut by 6 bases and J by 3 bases, with 12 bases left in between.

The TCR comes from a woman aged 80 or over with active or convalescent COVID-19. The J gene is TRBJ1-5, the V gene TRBV19; the D gene is possibly TRBD1 (6 bases). The sequencing input was peripheral blood. This chain's CDR3 is CASSATGSNQPQHF. CDR3 coding DNA: TGTGCCAGTAGCGCGACAGGTTCCAATCAGCCCCAGCATTTT. Full variable domain (remainder filled in from reference TRBV19 and TRBJ1-5): DGGITQSPKYLFRKEGQNVTLSCEQNLNHDAMYWYRQDPGQGLRLIYYSQIVNDFQKGDIAEGYSVSREKKESFPLTVTSAQKNPTAFYLCASSATGSNQPQHFGDGTRLSIL.